These 17 T cell receptor beta chains originate from one sample sequenced in a study of OX40 agonist ivuxolimab in advanced cancers. Profiling relied on immunoSEQ multiplex PCR, and the TCRdb table lists in-frame clones only, not all of them. The sample carries some 67,000 clones, around 85% recorded once. The sequenced sample was CD4+ or CD8+ T cells sorted from blood, obtained in a trial of the OX40 agonist ivuxolimab. The receptors were gathered from an adult with an advanced solid tumor such as melanoma, head and neck, liver or kidney cancer.

This chain joins TRBV7-2 and TRBJ2-7, with a tentative D call TRBD2 (6 bases). Germline V gene lookup returns CDR1 SGHTA and CDR2 FQGNSA. The V gene lost 2 bases and the J gene lost 9 bases, with 23 bases spanning the gap. The CDR3 consists of 16 residues. CDR3 nucleotides: TGTGCCAGCAGCTTAATTTTGGAGGGCACCCCGTCCGGGCAGTACTTC. Residues: CASSLILEGTPSGQYF.

The chain carries TRBV10-2 and TRBJ1-2; 10 bases line up with TRBD1. V trimming: 6 bases; J trimming: 2 bases; junction bases outside the gene matches: 3. The germline gives CDR1 WSHSY, CDR2 SAAADI. This CDR3 has 14 residues. For the CDR3, the DNA is TGCGCCAGCAGATCGACAGGGGGCAACTATGGCTACACCTTC. Translation gives CASRSTGGNYGYTF.

A few counts support this clone. The rearrangement joins TRBV11-1 to TRBJ2-1; D is unclear. Per the germline V gene, CDR1 is SGHAT and CDR2 is FQDESV (reference sequence). This CDR3 comprises 14 residues. Trimming took off 7 bases at V and 0 bases at J, with 10 bases between the two ends. The CDR3 protein is CASTTPSSYNEQFF. CDR3 DNA sequence: TGTGCCAGCACCACCCCGAGCTCCTACAATGAGCAGTTCTTC.

The chain couples TRBV7-1 to TRBJ2-7; TRBD2 might be the D (5 bases). TRBV7-1 carries the ORF label, with uncertain function. Trimming stripped 5 bases from V and 6 bases from J, with 11 bases between. The CDR3 runs to 12 residues. In DNA, the CDR3 is TGTGCCAGCAGCCGGGATTATCGCGAGCAGTACTTC. Translating gives CASSRDYREQYF.

The chain employs TRBV5-1 and TRBJ1-4, with 8 bases lining up with TRBD1. The germline V gene has CDR1 SGHRS and CDR2 YFSETQ. After removal of 1 base from V and 10 bases from J, the junction contained 9 bases not matched to a gene. CDR3 length equals 15 residues. CDR3 in amino acids: CASSLTQGARGKLFF. Here the CDR3 DNA reads TGCGCCAGCAGCTTGACGCAGGGGGCGCGTGGAAAACTGTTTTTT.

The chain employs TRBV5-4 and TRBJ1-6, with D possibly being TRBD1 (5 bases). V was cut by 6 bases and J by 6 bases, with 16 bases left in between. The CDR3 is made up of 15 amino acids. CDR1 and CDR2 (germline): SGHNT, YYREEE (reference sequence). In DNA, the CDR3 is TGTGCCAGCAACACTGGCGGGGCGGGTAATTCACCCCTCCACTTT. Translation: CASNTGGAGNSPLHF.

This clone was seen only a few times. This chain joins TRBV5-5 and TRBJ1-1, with D unresolved. The CDR3 is 11 residues long. In germline, CDR1 is SGHKS, CDR2 YYEKEE (reference sequence). Trimming took off 3 bases at V and 7 bases at J, with 7 bases between the two ends. In DNA form, the CDR3 reads TGTGCCAGCAGCTCGAAAATTGAAGCTTTCTTT. Residues: CASSSKIEAFF.

V gene TRBV19 combines with J gene TRBJ1-4; D gene ambiguous. The CDR3 sequence is 16 residues long. CDR1 and CDR2 from the germline V gene are LNHDA and SQIVND (reference sequence). V was pared by 7 bases and J by 8 bases, with 23 bases between. This CDR3 reads CASTTAHPPRLEKLFF. The CDR3 bases are TGTGCCAGTACTACGGCCCATCCACCCCGATTGGAAAAACTGTTTTTT.

The CDR3 reads CASSPTGTGGNEQYF. CDR3 nucleotides: TGTGCCAGCTCACCCACCGGGACAGGGGGCAACGAGCAGTACTTC. The V and J genes are TRBV18 and TRBJ2-7; 12 nucleotides agree with TRBD1. From germline, CDR1 is KGHSH and CDR2 LQKENI. V lost 3 bases to trimming and J lost 5 bases; unmatched junction nucleotides: 5. The length of the CDR3 is 15 residues.

Only a few counts were recorded for this clone. The V and J genes are TRBV5-4 and TRBJ2-3; 10 bases align to TRBD2. The CDR3 has 15 residues. Trimming removed 5 bases from V and 5 bases from J; junction bases left unmatched: 8. Germline V CDR1 and CDR2: SGHNT, YYREEE (reference sequence). The CDR3 region is CASRRAGGPLDTQYF. The CDR3 DNA sequence: TGTGCCAGCAGACGAGCGGGGGGGCCACTAGATACGCAGTATTTT.

Notes on this clone: At the DNA level, this CDR3 is encoded by other sequences in the same sample as well. This chain connects TRBV5-1 to TRBJ2-3; tentative D call: TRBD2 (6 bases). Germline CDR1 is SGHRS and CDR2 is YFSETQ. This CDR3 spans 17 amino acids. Trimming pared 4 bases from V and 0 bases from J, leaving 18 bases between. CDR3 loop: CASSKTGGGASTDTQYF. The DNA of the CDR3 is TGCGCCAGCAGCAAAACCGGCGGAGGGGCAAGCACAGATACGCAGTATTTT.

This clone was observed once. V usage is TRBV7-2 and J usage is TRBJ1-2, with D possibly TRBD1 on 6 matching bases. Germline values: CDR1 SGHTA, CDR2 FQGNSA. CDR3 length: 13 amino acids. The V and J ends lost 3 bases and 8 bases respectively, with 13 bases between them. CDR3 nucleotides: TGTGCCAGCAGCTTGACAGGAGGGGACGGCTACACCTTC. Amino acid sequence: CASSLTGGDGYTF. Looking up the rest from reference TRBV7-2 and TRBJ1-2 gives the full variable domain: GAGVSQSPSNKVTEKGKDVELRCDPISGHTALYWYRQSLGQGLEFLIYFQGNSAPDKSGLPSDRFSAERTGGSVSTLTIQRTQQEDSAVYLCASSLTGGDGYTFGSGTRLTVV.

The rearrangement joins TRBV10-1 to TRBJ2-3, with TRBD1 as a possible D gene (5 bases). The ends were cut back, 6 bases at V and 3 bases at J, with 16 bases in the middle. CDR3 length: 15 residues. Germline CDR1 and CDR2: WNHNN and SYGVQD (reference sequence). Written as DNA, the CDR3 is TGCGCCAGCAGGTTTTTCAGGACAATAACAGATACGCAGTATTTT. Protein product: CASRFFRTITDTQYF.

The chain carries TRBV6-1 and TRBJ2-7, with D unresolved. CDR3 length: 16 residues. Germline V gene data show CDR1 as MNHNS and CDR2 as SASEGT. The V and J ends lost 3 bases and 0 bases respectively, with 15 bases between them. The CDR3 here is CASSEGQAIYSYEQYF. DNA of the CDR3: TGTGCCAGCAGTGAGGGCCAGGCGATTTACTCCTACGAGCAGTACTTC.

This chain joins TRBV27 and TRBJ1-2; a possible D gene is TRBD1 (5 bases). V gave up 7 bases and J gave up 7 bases, with 16 bases separating them. The CDR3 runs 13 residues. The germline V gene encodes CDR1 MNHEY and CDR2 SMNVEV (reference sequence). The CDR3 DNA is TGTGCCAGCACCGAGGGGTTGCGGGGTGGCTACACCTTC. Protein product: CASTEGLRGGYTF.

This chain joins TRBV7-9 and TRBJ1-3; D remains unclear. Germline V CDR1 and CDR2: SEHNR, FQNEAQ (reference sequence). The CDR3 totals 14 residues. Trimming pared 5 bases from V and 0 bases from J, leaving 8 bases between. This chain's CDR3 is CASSPDFSGNTIYF. The CDR3 DNA follows: TGTGCCAGCAGCCCAGACTTCTCTGGAAACACCATATATTTT.

The V call is TRBV5-8, the J call TRBJ2-2; 11 bases are shared with TRBD1. The CDR3 has 15 residues. The germline gives CDR1 SGHTS, CDR2 YDEGEE. The V and J ends lost 4 bases and 6 bases, in that order; junction bases with no gene match: 5. The CDR3 DNA follows: TGTGCCAGCAGCACCCGGGACAGGGGGGCCGGGGAGCTGTTTTTT. Translated: CASSTRDRGAGELFF.